This TCR beta chain comes out of a study of OX40 agonist ivuxolimab in advanced cancers. Study-wide background: Participants, around 80% male, averaged roughly 60 years of age, ranging from about 23 to 90.

Libraries were prepared by immunoSEQ multiplex PCR; TCRdb keeps only in-frame clonotypes and omits some of them. The sample lists under 85,000 clones; more than 90% were seen once. In germline, CDR1 is SGHTA, CDR2 FQGNSA. The V end lost 6 bases, the J end lost 4 bases, and 19 bases lay between the germline ends. CDR3 length equals 15 residues. Sequencing was performed on CD4+ or CD8+ T cells sorted from blood, taken in a trial of the OX40 agonist ivuxolimab. V is TRBV7-2 and J is TRBJ2-7; maybe TRBD2 (5 bases). The receptor was isolated from an adult with an advanced solid tumor such as melanoma, head and neck, liver or kidney cancer. The CDR3: CASRPKSKGVYEQYF. The CDR3 DNA reads TGTGCCAGCAGACCCAAGTCTAAGGGAGTGTACGAGCAGTACTTC.